This paragraph reports one TCR beta chain. Its matching antigen is unknown. These data are taken from a study of cytomegalovirus exposure and HLA in healthy donors. Study overall: The same platform was used for the roughly 130 validation repertoires as for the 650 to 700 first-cohort repertoires, as reported in a later analysis. Study-wide results and caveats: In vitro experiments confirmed that a few CMV-associated chains were specific for CMV antigens. Cytomegalovirus association was listed for roughly 160 TCR beta chains.

Sequenced by immunoSEQ multiplex PCR; TCRdb stores in-frame clones only, minus some. Of 100,000 to 150,000 clones in the sample, roughly 90% were seen once. Trimming removed 3 bases at V and 0 bases at J, with 6 bases between. The CDR3 is 15 residues long. Germline V CDR1 and CDR2: SGHTA, FQGNSA. This clonotype was sampled from a man aged 25 to 40 in good health and CMV-seronegative. Sequenced sample: PBMCs. The rearrangement links TRBV7-2 to TRBJ2-6; D is unresolved. The CDR3 nucleotides are TGTGCCAGCAGCTTTTTCAGCTCTGGGGCCAACGTCCTGACTTTC. It specifies CASSFFSSGANVLTF.